The sequence of this T cell receptor beta chain was determined in a study of Graves' ophthalmopathy and Graves' hyperthyroidism. Study-level results: Ophthalmopathy progression was predicted by the model at around 70% sensitivity and less than 80% specificity. Blood also harbored most expanded thyroid clonotypes above 0.001 frequency.

The authors amplified TCR beta CDR3 regions from RNA transcripts. The workflow started with a first-round RT-PCR run with HTBI primers and then moved on to a second-round multiplex PCR. TCRdb used MiXCR to reprocess the multiplex PCR reads, holding one entry per CDR3 protein. The sample has 500,000 to 800,000 distinct CDR3 sequences; about 41% are singletons. V was trimmed by 5 bases and J by 6 bases, leaving 10 bases between them. Germline values: CDR1 MNHNY, CDR2 SVGAGI (reference sequence). The CDR3 totals 13 residues. The table lists this clonotype with many counts. Its specificity is not known. Patients were left out if they had other autoimmune diseases, uncontrolled infections, pregnancy or lactation.

The V gene is TRBV6-6, the J gene TRBJ2-2, with a weak D call TRBD2 (6 bases). Sequencing was performed on peripheral blood. The receptor's source is an adult man with Graves' ophthalmopathy. CDR3 protein: CASSLGEAGELFF. As DNA, the CDR3 is TGTGCCAGCAGTCTGGGGGAGGCCGGGGAGCTGTTTTTT.